This T cell receptor beta chain is drawn from a study of cytomegalovirus exposure and HLA in healthy donors. Study background: Of roughly 360 genotyped donors, more than 75% grouped in the Caucasian-associated ancestry cluster. General study findings and limits: The investigators catalogued 150 or so TCR beta chains as cytomegalovirus-associated. Most of the TCR beta V segments (in an earlier analysis) were productive either about 87% or about 30% of the time.

The PCR made use of 60 Vbeta and 13 Jbeta primers. In the source study's methods: It was a later analysis that counted approximately 81 million unique TCR beta chains, of which some 9.9 million were shared. Here immunoSEQ multiplex PCR was the method, and the copy in TCRdb shows in-frame clones only, minus some. V, J and clone size reflect that table, while D and trimming were determined from the DNA. The sample lists 120,000 or so clones; around 69% were seen once. Germline V gene lookup returns CDR1 SGHDN and CDR2 FVKESK. The CDR3 is 18 residues long. The V and J ends lost 4 bases and 3 bases, in that order; junction bases with no gene match: 12. This clone came up many times. Its antigen remains unidentified.

The clonotype originates from a woman aged 40 to 49 in good health and CMV-seropositive. The rearrangement uses TRBV14 and TRBJ2-7; TRBD2 matches 13 bases. The material sequenced was PBMCs. CDR3 in amino acids: CASSPKAGGLAGFYEQYF. The DNA for the CDR3 is TGTGCCAGCAGCCCAAAAGCAGGGGGACTAGCGGGATTCTACGAGCAGTACTTC. Based on the CDR3 plus reference TRBV14 and TRBJ2-7, the full variable domain is EAGVTQFPSHSVIEKGQTVTLRCDPISGHDNLYWYRRVMGKEIKFLLHFVKESKQDESGMPNNRFLAERTGGTYSTLKVQPAELEDSGVYFCASSPKAGGLAGFYEQYFGPGTRLTVT.